This section outlines one T cell receptor (beta chain) sequence together with its context. The antigen is not known. Germline CDR1 is SGHTA and CDR2 is FQGNSA. The length of the CDR3 is 16 residues. V lost 5 bases to trimming and J lost 1 base; unmatched junction nucleotides: 8. This sample is drawn from a study of regulatory T cells in long-lasting Graves disease. Time point specified: persistent/refractory GD, antithyroid drugs over 5 years with positive TRAb. PBMCs provided the RNA from which the TCR library was made. As collected, the peripheral blood samples measured around 9 milliliters each and went into EDTA tubes. Study-wide results and limits: Those with persistent Graves' had less TCR diversity than newly diagnosed patients. Preferential use of TRBV28, TRBJ1-2 and TRBJ2-5 was seen in persistent disease.

The authors built TCR beta libraries using iRepertoire HTBI primers and Arm-PCR of CDR3 regions. TCRdb called the multiplex PCR reads again in MiXCR, with one record for every CDR3 protein. Counted here are approximately 440,000 distinct CDR3 sequences, 23% occurring once; the ten biggest clones make up roughly a quarter. This clonotype originated in a female donor with Graves disease. This material consisted of peripheral blood mononuclear cells (PBMCs), taken when the disease was refractory, from a patient treated with antithyroid drugs. The J gene is TRBJ1-3, the V gene TRBV7-2; 7 nucleotides match TRBD1. CDR3 DNA: TGTGCCAGCAGCCGTACGACAGGGCAATCTGGAAACACCATATATTTT. Translated, it gives CASSRTTGQSGNTIYF. The full variable domain, completed using reference TRBV7-2 and TRBJ1-3, is GAGVSQSPSNKVTEKGKDVELRCDPISGHTALYWYRQSLGQGLEFLIYFQGNSAPDKSGLPSDRFSAERTGGSVSTLTIQRTQQEDSAVYLCASSRTTGQSGNTIYFGEGSWLTVV.